This entry concerns a single T cell receptor (beta chain). No antigen is known for it. Documented treatment: oral pan-JAK inhibitor, 5-10 mg twice daily. Samples from alopecia areata patients were lesional scalp punch biopsies and peripheral blood. The data originate from a study of CD8+ T cells in alopecia areata. Study summary: At a dose of 5 to 10 mg twice daily, oral tofacitinib was given to treated patients.

Study-wide results and limits: More clonal than normal scalp was lesional scalp, particularly alopecia totalis/universalis.

Extracted from the samples, RNA was reverse transcribed into cDNA to serve as the sequencing template. Repertoires were generated with immunoSEQ multiplex PCR, while TCRdb's copy carries only in-frame clones and drops some. This table holds about 190,000 clones, around 58% found once. CDR3 length: 15 residues. J gave up 8 bases and V 0 bases, and 7 bases lay outside the gene matches. Germline V lookup: CDR1 MGHRA, CDR2 YSYEKL. The sample consisted of CD8+ T cells sorted from blood, taken at week 24, from a patient treated with tofacitinib. This chain uses TRBV4-1 with TRBJ1-2, with TRBD1 identical over 9 bases. The clonotype comes from a human donor with alopecia areata. CDR3 nucleotide sequence: TGCGCCAGCAGCCAAGATGGGGGGACAGGGAACGGCTACACCTTC. Its protein product is CASSQDGGTGNGYTF.